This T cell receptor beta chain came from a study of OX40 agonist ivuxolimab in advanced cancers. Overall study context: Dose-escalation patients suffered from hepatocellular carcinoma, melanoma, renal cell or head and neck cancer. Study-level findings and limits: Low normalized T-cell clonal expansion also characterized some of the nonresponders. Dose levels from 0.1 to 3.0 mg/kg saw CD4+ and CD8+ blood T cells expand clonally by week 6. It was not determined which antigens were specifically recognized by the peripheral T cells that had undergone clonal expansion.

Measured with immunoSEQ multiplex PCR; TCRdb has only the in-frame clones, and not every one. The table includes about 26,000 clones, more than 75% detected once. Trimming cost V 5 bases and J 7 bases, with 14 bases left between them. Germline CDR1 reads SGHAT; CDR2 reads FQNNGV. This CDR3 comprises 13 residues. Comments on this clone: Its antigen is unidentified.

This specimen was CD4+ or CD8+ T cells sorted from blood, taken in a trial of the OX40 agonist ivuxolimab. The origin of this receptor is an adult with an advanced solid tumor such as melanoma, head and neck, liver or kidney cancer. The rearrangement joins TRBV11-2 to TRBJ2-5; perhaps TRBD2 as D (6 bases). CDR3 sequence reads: CASSRELGGTQYF. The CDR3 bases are TGTGCCAGCAGCCGGGAGCTTGGTGGGACCCAGTACTTC. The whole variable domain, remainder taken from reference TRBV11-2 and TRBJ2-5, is EAGVAQSPRYKIIEKRQSVAFWCNPISGHATLYWYQQILGQGPKLLIQFQNNGVVDDSQLPKDRFSAERLKGVDSTLKIQPAKLEDSAVYLCASSRELGGTQYFGPGTRLLVL.